A single sample is the source of the 32 T cell receptor beta chains below, sequenced in a study of blood T cell repertoires in COVID-19. Sequenced by immunoSEQ multiplex PCR; TCRdb stores in-frame clones only, minus some. Seen here are around 300,000 clones, around nine tenths observed once, and the top ten hold about 7%. The sequenced sample was peripheral blood. All receptors derive from a woman aged 25 to 39 with COVID-19, enrolled during active disease.

This clone has a single count. The rearrangement uses TRBV7-9 and TRBJ1-4, with a weak D call TRBD1 (5 bases). V shed 5 bases and J shed 5 bases, with 9 bases lying between them. Germline V lookup: CDR1 SEHNR, CDR2 FQNEAQ (reference sequence). The CDR3 is 13 amino acids. The CDR3 sequence: CASSPGGNEKLFF. CDR3 DNA: TGTGCCAGCAGCCCCGGGGGAAATGAAAAACTGTTTTTT.

V gene TRBV12-3 or TRBV12-4 combines with J gene TRBJ2-7, with 7 bases fitting TRBD1. The J segment lost 12 bases and the V segment lost 6 bases, leaving 14 bases of the junction unmatched. This CDR3 comprises 13 residues. The DNA of the CDR3 is TGTGCCAGCAGCCACGGACAGGAGGCGGCGCGGTACTTC. It yields the protein CASSHGQEAARYF.

The rearrangement uses TRBV10-3 and TRBJ2-1; 8 nucleotides line up with TRBD1. The CDR3 length is 15 residues. The ends lost 4 bases at V and 0 bases at J; junction bases unmatched: 2. Germline CDR1 reads ENHRY; CDR2 reads SYGVKD. CDR3 protein: CAISGDRSSYNEQFF. The CDR3 DNA sequence: TGTGCCATCAGTGGGGACAGGAGCTCCTACAATGAGCAGTTCTTC.

This chain links TRBV27 with TRBJ2-1; tentative D call: TRBD1 (6 bases). CDR1 is MNHEY, CDR2 SMNVEV, per germline (reference sequence). The CDR3 has 14 residues. With 5 bases removed from V and 7 bases from J, the gap between germline ends came to 15 bases. CDR3: CASSPGAYRNEQFF. The CDR3 coding sequence is TGTGCCAGCAGTCCAGGGGCCTATAGAAATGAGCAGTTCTTC.

This chain links TRBV4-1 with TRBJ1-2; 7 bases fit TRBD1. The CDR3 loop spans 15 amino acids. J lost 5 bases, V lost 1 base, and 7 bases had no gene match. CDR1 is MGHRA, CDR2 YSYEKL, per germline. CDR3 amino acids: CASSQVDRVRYGYTF. The CDR3 DNA is TGCGCCAGCAGCCAAGTCGACAGGGTCCGTTATGGCTACACCTTC.

On this clone itself: A junction boundary mismatches the germline segment, possibly from a read error. V gene TRBV7-7 combines with J gene TRBJ2-7; possible D gene TRBD1, 6 bases. The CDR3 extends over 13 amino acids. Germline CDR1 is SSHAT and CDR2 is FNYEAQ (reference sequence). DNA of the CDR3: TGTGCTAGCAGCTTCGGGACACATTACGAGCAGTACTTC. Translated, it gives CASSFGTHYEQYF.

This chain joins TRBV2 and TRBJ1-2; D is undetermined. Trimming shortened V by 11 bases and J by 1 base, and 11 bases separated the two germline ends. The CDR3 extends over 12 amino acids. Germline V gene sequence: CDR1 SNHLY, CDR2 FYNNEI. The CDR3, as DNA: TGTGCCCGAAGCGCGGGTAACTATGGCTACACCTTC. Translating gives CARSAGNYGYTF.

This chain links TRBV10-3 with TRBJ2-6, with D perhaps TRBD1 (6 bases). Per germline, CDR1 ENHRY and CDR2 SYGVKD. The CDR3 has 18 amino acids. V was trimmed by 0 bases and J by 0 bases, leaving 12 bases between them. The CDR3 is CAISESGQKSSGANVLTF. In DNA form, the CDR3 reads TGTGCCATCAGTGAGTCTGGACAGAAGAGCTCTGGGGCCAACGTCCTGACTTTC.

This chain joins TRBV4-3 and TRBJ1-1; 7 nucleotides match TRBD1. The germline gives CDR1 LGHNA, CDR2 YSLEER. CDR3 length equals 15 residues. Unmatched junction bases numbered 6, after V lost 0 bases and J lost 5 bases. DNA of the CDR3: TGCGCCAGCAGCCAAGACGCGACAGGGAGGACTGAAGCTTTCTTT. It encodes CASSQDATGRTEAFF.

The V gene is TRBV7-2, the J gene TRBJ1-1; possibly TRBD1 for D (5 bases). CDR1 and CDR2 (germline): SGHTA, FQGNSA. The CDR3 has 15 amino acids. V lost 5 bases, J lost 7 bases, and 20 bases lay in between. The CDR3 reads CASSNLVPGVGEAFF. The CDR3 DNA reads as TGTGCCAGCAGCAATTTAGTTCCGGGGGTCGGTGAAGCTTTCTTT.

This sequence joins TRBV6-5 and TRBJ2-7, with D possibly matching TRBD2 (6 bases). The germline V and J ends were trimmed by 0 bases and 3 bases, with 15 bases remaining between them. The length of the CDR3 is 16 residues. CDR1 MNHEY and CDR2 SVGAGI come from the germline V gene. CDR3 nucleotide sequence: TGTGCCAGCAGTTACTCGGGACTCCGAGGCGACTACGAGCAGTACTTC. Translating gives CASSYSGLRGDYEQYF.

The chain has TRBV19 and TRBJ2-4, with 8 bases lining up with TRBD1. This CDR3 contains 16 residues. J lost 3 bases, V lost 3 bases, and 7 bases had no gene match. Germline V lookup: CDR1 LNHDA, CDR2 SQIVND (reference sequence). CDR3 coding DNA: TGTGCCAGTAGTATCCTTCCCGGGACAGGCAAAAACATTCAGTACTTC. Translated: CASSILPGTGKNIQYF.

The chain combines TRBV5-1 with TRBJ1-6; D gene ambiguous. Trimming took off 4 bases at V and 7 bases at J, with 9 bases between the two ends. Germline CDR1 is SGHRS and CDR2 is YFSETQ. The CDR3 has 13 amino acids. This CDR3 is CASSPLRNSPLHF. DNA for the CDR3: TGCGCCAGCAGCCCGCTCAGGAATTCACCCCTCCACTTT.

The chain links TRBV18 to TRBJ1-1, with 9 positions matching TRBD1. The CDR3 is 16 residues long. CDR1 is KGHSH and CDR2 is LQKENI in the germline V gene. V lost 3 bases to trimming and J lost 6 bases; unmatched junction nucleotides: 11. The CDR3: CASSPGTGRAKAEAFF. CDR3 bases: TGTGCCAGCTCACCGGGGACAGGGAGGGCGAAGGCTGAAGCTTTCTTT.

This clone came up once. The CDR3 DNA reads as TGTGCCAGCAGCGGGAAAGGACAAGGCCACGAGCAGTACTTC. It specifies CASSGKGQGHEQYF. The V call is TRBV3-1 (or the pseudogene TRBV3-2), the J call TRBJ2-7, with D possibly matching TRBD1 (5 bases). Trimming removed 5 bases at V and 5 bases at J, with 16 bases between. This CDR3 region has 14 residues. The germline V gene encodes CDR1 LGHDT and CDR2 YNNKEL (reference sequence).

V and J are TRBV18 and TRBJ1-4; D uncertain. The CDR3 runs to 13 residues. From germline, CDR1 is KGHSH and CDR2 LQKENI. Trimming shortened V by 0 bases and J by 8 bases, and 7 bases separated the two germline ends. The CDR3 DNA reads as TGTGCCAGCTCACCACCGGTAGCCGAAAAACTGTTTTTT. It encodes CASSPPVAEKLFF.

This clone was seen a single time. V is TRBV7-8 and J is TRBJ2-6; D is possibly TRBD1 (5 bases). CDR1 SGHVS and CDR2 FQNEAQ come from the germline V gene. This CDR3 has 18 residues. V was pared by 5 bases and J by 0 bases, with 17 bases between. CDR3: CASSPRGRAVSGANVLTF. In DNA form, the CDR3 reads TGTGCCAGCAGCCCCCGAGGCAGGGCTGTCTCTGGGGCCAACGTCCTGACTTTC.

This rearrangement joins TRBV7-3 to TRBJ1-2; 7 bases map to TRBD1. CDR1 is SGHTA and CDR2 is FQGTGA in the germline V gene. CDR3 size: 13 residues. The V gene end was trimmed by 5 bases and the J gene end by 2 bases; junction bases not matched to a gene: 2. DNA of the CDR3: TGTGCCAGCAGCGCGACAGGGAACTATGGCTACACCTTC. This encodes CASSATGNYGYTF.

The chain has TRBV6-4 and TRBJ2-3, with TRBD2 identical over 8 bases. V shed 3 bases, J shed 3 bases, and the junction held 5 bases outside the gene matches. This CDR3 has 15 residues. Germline CDR1 is MRHNA and CDR2 is SNTAGT. The CDR3 DNA reads as TGTGCCAGCAGTGAGAGCGGGAGTGGGACAGATACGCAGTATTTT. Translated: CASSESGSGTDTQYF.

This clone turned up a few times. The V and J genes are TRBV5-1 and TRBJ1-5, with 11 bases aligning to TRBD1. The V gene's germline CDR1 is SGHRS and CDR2 YFSETQ. V shed 4 bases and J 6 bases; nucleotides not matched to a gene: 3. The CDR3 contains 14 residues. CDR3: CASSTGQGGQPQHF. The DNA for the CDR3 is TGCGCCAGCAGCACGGGACAGGGGGGTCAGCCCCAGCATTTT. The full variable domain, in which reference TRBV5-1 and TRBJ1-5 provide the parts outside the CDR3, is KAGVTQTPRYLIKTRGQQVTLSCSPISGHRSVSWYQQTPGQGLQFLFEYFSETQRNKGNFPGRFSGRQFSNSRSEMNVSTLELGDSALYLCASSTGQGGQPQHFGDGTRLSIL.

This chain connects TRBV4-3 to TRBJ2-1; 8 positions match TRBD2. Germline V CDR1 and CDR2: LGHNA, YSLEER. The junction had 4 bases not matched to a gene; V was cut back by 1 base and J by 2 bases. The CDR3 is 16 residues long. The CDR3 DNA is TGCGCCAGCAGCCAAGTTACTAGCGGAGCCTACAATGAGCAGTTCTTC. This sequence encodes CASSQVTSGAYNEQFF.

This chain joins TRBV6-1 and TRBJ2-7; D is possibly TRBD2 (5 bases). Germline loops: CDR1 MNHNS, CDR2 SASEGT. The CDR3 consists of 14 residues. Trimming stripped 3 bases from V and 3 bases from J, with 12 bases between. The CDR3 sequence is CASSEAGLNYEQYF. CDR3 DNA sequence: TGTGCCAGCAGTGAGGCGGGTCTGAACTACGAGCAGTACTTC.

The V gene is TRBV30, the J gene TRBJ2-7; D perhaps matches TRBD1 (5 bases). This CDR3 has 12 residues. The V end lost 0 bases, the J end lost 7 bases, and 10 bases lay between the germline ends. The germline V gene encodes CDR1 GTSNPN and CDR2 SVGIG (reference sequence). The CDR3 sequence is CAWSVLRVEQYF. The CDR3 DNA reads TGTGCCTGGAGTGTACTCAGGGTTGAGCAGTACTTC.

V usage is TRBV11-3 and J usage is TRBJ2-1; TRBD1 matches at 11 bases. CDR1 SGHNT and CDR2 YENEEA come from the germline V gene. V lost 4 bases to trimming and J lost 4 bases; unmatched junction nucleotides: 6. This CDR3 comprises 16 residues. CDR3 coding DNA: TGTGCCAGCAGCTCAGAGGGGACAGGGGGGTACAATGAGCAGTTCTTC. Amino acids: CASSSEGTGGYNEQFF.

This clone has a single count. The gene calls are TRBV4-1 and TRBJ2-1, with 10 bases matching TRBD1. This CDR3 is built from 14 residues. Looked up from germline, CDR1 is MGHRA and CDR2 is YSYEKL. V dropped 3 bases and J dropped 5; count of bases not matched to a gene: 1. The CDR3 nucleotides read TGCGCCAGCAGCCAGGGGACAGGGGACAATGAGCAGTTCTTC. It yields the protein CASSQGTGDNEQFF.

J is TRBJ1-5 and V is TRBV10-2, with 10 bases that match TRBD1. The CDR3 consists of 16 residues. CDR1 and CDR2 (germline): WSHSY, SAAADI. With V trimmed by 2 bases and J by 10 bases, 11 bases remained unmatched. CDR3 in amino acids: CASSEPLGTGVQPQHF. Here the CDR3 DNA reads TGCGCCAGCAGTGAGCCTTTGGGGACAGGGGTTCAACCCCAGCATTTT.

This chain uses TRBV2 with TRBJ2-5, with 10 bases that match TRBD2. Germline CDR1 and CDR2: SNHLY and FYNNEI. The CDR3 is 17 residues long. V gave up 2 bases and J gave up 5 bases; unmatched junction bases: 11. CDR3 coding DNA: TGTGCCAGCAGTGAATGGGGAGCAGCGGGAGGGCCGGAGACCCAGTACTTC. Its protein product is CASSEWGAAGGPETQYF.

The V call is TRBV2, the J call TRBJ1-1; D call uncertain. Looked up from germline, CDR1 is SNHLY and CDR2 is FYNNEI. The V and J ends lost 7 bases and 1 base respectively, with 7 bases between them. The CDR3 totals 12 residues. The DNA for the CDR3 is TGTGCCAGCATCCGAGAGAACACTGAAGCTTTCTTT. Its translation: CASIRENTEAFF. The variable domain in full, with the rest retrieved from reference TRBV2 and TRBJ1-1, is EPEVTQTPSHQVTQMGQEVILRCVPISNHLYFYWYRQILGQKVEFLVSFYNNEISEKSEIFDDQFSVERPDGSNFTLKIRSTKLEDSAMYFCASIRENTEAFFGQGTRLTVV.

CDR3 DNA: TGTGCCAGCAGCGTCGGAGTGACTAGCGCTTACAATGAGCAGTTCTTC. It specifies CASSVGVTSAYNEQFF. V usage is TRBV9 and J usage is TRBJ2-1; TRBD2 matches 8 bases. V was clipped by 2 bases and J by 4 bases; unmatched bases: 8. The germline CDR1 and CDR2 sequences are SGDLS and YYNGEE. This CDR3 is 16 amino acids long.

The chain combines TRBV6-1 with TRBJ1-5, with D uncertain. Trimming removed 0 bases from V and 0 bases from J, with 6 bases in between. Per the germline V gene, CDR1 is MNHNS and CDR2 is SASEGT. The CDR3 loop spans 15 amino acids. The CDR3 loop is CASSEADFSNQPQHF. CDR3 sequence (DNA): TGTGCCAGCAGTGAAGCTGACTTTAGCAATCAGCCCCAGCATTTT.

The V and J genes are TRBV7-2 and TRBJ2-7, with 8 bases that match TRBD1. This CDR3 region has 14 residues. CDR1 and CDR2 (germline): SGHTA, FQGNSA. V lost 5 bases, J lost 5 bases, and 8 bases stayed unmatched. CDR3 sequence (DNA): TGTGCCAGCAGCCTCGATGACAGGGGAGACGAGCAGTACTTC. Translated: CASSLDDRGDEQYF.

This clone was recorded only once. This chain joins TRBV7-9 and TRBJ2-7; a weak D match, TRBD1 (5 bases). Trimming took 1 base from V and 2 from J, leaving 12 bases between them. Germline CDR1 reads SEHNR; CDR2 reads FQNEAQ (reference sequence). The CDR3 is 15 amino acids. The CDR3 here is CASSLVGQTAYEQYF. In DNA form, the CDR3 reads TGTGCCAGCAGCTTAGTGGGGCAGACAGCCTACGAGCAGTACTTC.